This TCR beta chain was sequenced in a study of cytomegalovirus exposure and HLA in healthy donors. On the study more broadly: Later analysis reported that the 110 or so validation repertoires shared the platform of the approximately 670 first-cohort repertoires. Study conclusions and caveats: The authors enumerated 150 to 200 TCR beta chains as linked to cytomegalovirus. A later analysis found first-cohort TCR clusters tended to co-occur in the 110 or so validation repertoires. Across donors, most TCRs were seen rarely, yet some public ones were widespread.

Libraries were prepared by immunoSEQ multiplex PCR; TCRdb keeps only in-frame clonotypes and omits some of them. The table includes about 130,000 clones, about nine tenths detected once. CDR1 and CDR2 from the germline V gene are LNHNV and YYDKDF (reference sequence). The CDR3 totals 14 residues. Trimming removed 5 bases from V and 5 bases from J, with 13 bases in between. Regarding this clone: Its antigen is unknown.

The chain employs TRBV15 and TRBJ1-5; no firm D call. Sequenced: PBMCs. The source of this sequence is a man aged 25 to 40 in good health and CMV-seronegative. This chain's CDR3 is CATSPGSLDQPQHF. CDR3 DNA sequence: TGTGCCACCAGCCCCGGGTCATTAGATCAGCCCCAGCATTTT.